These 6 T cell receptor beta chains came from one sample sequenced in a study of cytomegalovirus exposure and HLA in healthy donors. PCR amplification relied on 60 Vbeta primers (plus 13 Jbeta primers). TCRdb's table, derived via immunoSEQ multiplex PCR, lists solely in-frame clones and lacks some. Counted here are over 150,000 clones, 65% to 80% occurring once; the ten biggest clones make up roughly 4.2%. The sample consisted of PBMCs. These receptors came from a woman in her 40s in good health and CMV-seronegative.

The chain uses TRBV5-1 and TRBJ2-2, with TRBD2 identical over 7 bases. V trimming: 3 bases; J trimming: 6 bases; junction bases outside the gene matches: 8. The CDR3 length is 15 residues. From germline, CDR1 is SGHRS and CDR2 YFSETQ. Here the CDR3 DNA reads TGCGCCAGCAGCTGGGCCGGGACTAAATCCGGGGAGCTGTTTTTT. Translating it yields CASSWAGTKSGELFF.

V is TRBV2 and J is TRBJ2-7; maybe TRBD1 (5 bases). The CDR3 is 12 amino acids. CDR1 is SNHLY and CDR2 is FYNNEI in the germline V gene. V was pared by 6 bases and J by 5 bases, with 11 bases between. CDR3 coding DNA: TGTGCCAGCAGGGGTCGGACAAACGAGCAGTACTTC. Translation gives CASRGRTNEQYF.

V is TRBV6-6 and J is TRBJ2-1; no clear D. The CDR3 runs 13 residues. Germline V gene data show CDR1 as MNHNY and CDR2 as SVGAGI (reference sequence). Deletions cut 7 bases from V and 6 bases from J, with 13 bases between. CDR3 protein: CASISDVPNEQFF. The CDR3 DNA reads TGTGCCAGCATCAGCGATGTCCCCAATGAGCAGTTCTTC.

Comments on this clone: Compared with germline, one end of the junction differs, possibly owing to a read error. The chain employs TRBV5-1 and TRBJ1-3, with no clear D. Germline CDR1 and CDR2: SGHRS and YFSETQ. The CDR3 is 15 amino acids. The DNA for the CDR3 is TGCGCCAGCAGTTTGGTCGGGGTTACTGGAAACACCATATATTTT. Translating gives CASSLVGVTGNTIYF.

V usage is TRBV5-4 and J usage is TRBJ2-7; TRBD1 matches at 8 bases. The CDR3 totals 12 residues. CDR1 is SGHNT, CDR2 YYREEE, per germline (reference sequence). The V and J ends lost 9 bases and 3 bases, in that order; junction bases with no gene match: 5. The CDR3 region has the DNA TGTGCCACATCGGACAGGGACTACGAGCAGTACTTC. Translated, it gives CATSDRDYEQYF. The whole variable domain, filled in from reference TRBV5-4 and TRBJ2-7, reads ETGVTQSPTHLIKTRGQQVTLRCSSQSGHNTVSWYQQALGQGPQFIFQYYREEENGRGNFPPRFSGLQFPNYSSELNVNALELDDSALYLCATSDRDYEQYFGPGTRLTVT.

This rearrangement joins TRBV11-2 to TRBJ2-5, with TRBD2 as a possible D gene (5 bases). V gave up 4 bases and J gave up 10 bases, with 22 bases separating them. The CDR3 contains 15 residues. CDR1 and CDR2 (germline): SGHAT, FQNNGV. The CDR3 spells CASSSSLRPERVQYF. The CDR3 DNA is TGTGCCAGCAGCTCCTCTTTGCGGCCCGAGAGGGTCCAGTACTTC.